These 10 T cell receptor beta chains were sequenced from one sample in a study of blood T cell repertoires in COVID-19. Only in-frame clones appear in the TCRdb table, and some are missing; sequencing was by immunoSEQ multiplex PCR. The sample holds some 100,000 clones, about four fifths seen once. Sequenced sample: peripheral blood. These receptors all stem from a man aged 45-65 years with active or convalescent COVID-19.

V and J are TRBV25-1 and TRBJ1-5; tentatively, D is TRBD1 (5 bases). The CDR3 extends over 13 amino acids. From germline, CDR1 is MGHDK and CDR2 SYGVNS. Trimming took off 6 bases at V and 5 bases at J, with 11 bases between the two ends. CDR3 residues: CASRQGVDQPQHF. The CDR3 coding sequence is TGTGCCAGCAGGCAAGGGGTGGATCAGCCCCAGCATTTT.

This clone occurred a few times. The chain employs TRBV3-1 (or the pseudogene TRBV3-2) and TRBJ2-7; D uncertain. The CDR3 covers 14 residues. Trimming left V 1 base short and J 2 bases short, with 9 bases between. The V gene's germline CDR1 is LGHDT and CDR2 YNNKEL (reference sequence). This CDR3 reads CASSQGANPYEQYV. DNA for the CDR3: TGTGCCAGCAGCCAAGGCGCCAACCCCTACGAGCAGTACGTC.

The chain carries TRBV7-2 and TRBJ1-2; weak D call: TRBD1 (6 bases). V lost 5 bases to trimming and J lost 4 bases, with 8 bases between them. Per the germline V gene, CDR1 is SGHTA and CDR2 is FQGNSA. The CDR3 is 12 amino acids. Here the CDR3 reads CASSQQGYGYTF. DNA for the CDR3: TGTGCCAGCAGCCAACAGGGCTATGGCTACACCTTC.

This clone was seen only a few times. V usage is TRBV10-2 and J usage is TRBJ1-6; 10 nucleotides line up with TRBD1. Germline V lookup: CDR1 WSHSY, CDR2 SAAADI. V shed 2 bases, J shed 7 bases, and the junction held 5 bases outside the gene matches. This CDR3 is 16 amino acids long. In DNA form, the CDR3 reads TGCGCCAGCAGTGAGGGGGACAGGGGCTTGAATTCACCCCTCCACTTT. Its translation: CASSEGDRGLNSPLHF.

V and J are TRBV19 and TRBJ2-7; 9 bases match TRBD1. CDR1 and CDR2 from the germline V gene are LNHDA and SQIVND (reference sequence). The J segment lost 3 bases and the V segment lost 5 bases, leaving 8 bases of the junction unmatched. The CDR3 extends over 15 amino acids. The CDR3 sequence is CASSPGQGLNYEQYF. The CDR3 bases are TGTGCCAGTAGTCCCGGACAGGGGCTTAACTACGAGCAGTACTTC. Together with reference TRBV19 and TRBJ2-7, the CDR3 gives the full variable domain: DGGITQSPKYLFRKEGQNVTLSCEQNLNHDAMYWYRQDPGQGLRLIYYSQIVNDFQKGDIAEGYSVSREKKESFPLTVTSAQKNPTAFYLCASSPGQGLNYEQYFGPGTRLTVT.

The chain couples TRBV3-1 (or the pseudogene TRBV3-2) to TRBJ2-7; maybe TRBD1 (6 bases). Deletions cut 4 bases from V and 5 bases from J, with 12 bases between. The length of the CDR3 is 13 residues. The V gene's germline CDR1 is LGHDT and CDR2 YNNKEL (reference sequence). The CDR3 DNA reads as TGTGCCAGCAGCCCTCAGCAGGGGCACGAGCAGTACTTC. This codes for CASSPQQGHEQYF.

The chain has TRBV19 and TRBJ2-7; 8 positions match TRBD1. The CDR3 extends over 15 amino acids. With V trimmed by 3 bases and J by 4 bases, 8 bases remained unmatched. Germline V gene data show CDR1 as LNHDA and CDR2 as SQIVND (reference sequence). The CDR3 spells CASSIIQGAVYEQYF. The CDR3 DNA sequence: TGTGCCAGTAGTATCATCCAGGGGGCGGTTTACGAGCAGTACTTC.

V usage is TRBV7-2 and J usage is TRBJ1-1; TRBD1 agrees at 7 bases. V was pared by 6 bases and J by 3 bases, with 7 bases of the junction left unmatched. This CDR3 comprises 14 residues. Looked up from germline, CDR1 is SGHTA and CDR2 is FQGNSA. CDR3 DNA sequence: TGTGCCAGCAGACGCGACAGGGCTTACACTGAAGCTTTCTTT. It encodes CASRRDRAYTEAFF.

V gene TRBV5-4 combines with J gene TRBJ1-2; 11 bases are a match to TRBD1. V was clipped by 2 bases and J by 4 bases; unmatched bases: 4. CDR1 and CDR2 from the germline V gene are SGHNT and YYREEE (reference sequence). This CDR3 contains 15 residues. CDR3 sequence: CASSFQGTGGYGYTF. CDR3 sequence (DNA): TGTGCCAGCAGCTTCCAGGGGACAGGGGGCTATGGCTACACCTTC.

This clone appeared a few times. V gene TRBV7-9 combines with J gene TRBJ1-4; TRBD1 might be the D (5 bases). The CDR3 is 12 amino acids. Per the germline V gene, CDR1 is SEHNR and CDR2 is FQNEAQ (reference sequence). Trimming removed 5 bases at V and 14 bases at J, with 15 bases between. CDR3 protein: CASSAQTRALFF. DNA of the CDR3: TGTGCCAGCAGCGCCCAAACCAGGGCGCTGTTTTTT.